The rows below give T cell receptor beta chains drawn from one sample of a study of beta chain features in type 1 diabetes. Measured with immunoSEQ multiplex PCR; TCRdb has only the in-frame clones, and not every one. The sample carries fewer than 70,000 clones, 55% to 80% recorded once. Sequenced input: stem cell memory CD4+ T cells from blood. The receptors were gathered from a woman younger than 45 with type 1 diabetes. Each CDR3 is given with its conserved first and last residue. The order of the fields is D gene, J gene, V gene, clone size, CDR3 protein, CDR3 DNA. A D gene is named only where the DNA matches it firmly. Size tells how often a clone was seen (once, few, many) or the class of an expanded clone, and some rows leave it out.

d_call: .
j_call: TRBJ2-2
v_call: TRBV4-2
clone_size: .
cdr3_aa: CASSQGHSSTGELFF
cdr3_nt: TGTGCCAGCAGCCAAGGGCACAGCTCCACCGGGGAGCTGTTTTTT

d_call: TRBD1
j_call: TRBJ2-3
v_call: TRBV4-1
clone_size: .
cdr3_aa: CASSQIDRADTQYF
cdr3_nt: TGCGCCAGCAGCCAGATCGACAGGGCAGATACGCAGTATTTT

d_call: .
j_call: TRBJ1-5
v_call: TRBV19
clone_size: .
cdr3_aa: CASTKTQGNSNQPQHF
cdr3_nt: TGTGCCAGTACCAAGACCCAGGGGAATAGCAATCAGCCCCAGCATTTT

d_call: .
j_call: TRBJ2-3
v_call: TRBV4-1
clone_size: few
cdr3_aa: CASSQDQNRLRDTQYF
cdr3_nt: TGCGCCAGCAGCCAAGACCAAAACAGGTTAAGGGATACGCAGTATTTT

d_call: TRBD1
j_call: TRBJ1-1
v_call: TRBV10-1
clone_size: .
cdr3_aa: CASKGQGTPEAFF
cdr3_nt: TGCGCCAGCAAAGGACAGGGCACGCCTGAAGCTTTCTTT

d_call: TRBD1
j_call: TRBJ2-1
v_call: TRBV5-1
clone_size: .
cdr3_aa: CASSGSGTGDEQFF
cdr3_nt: TGCGCCAGCAGCGGATCCGGGACAGGGGACGAGCAGTTCTTC

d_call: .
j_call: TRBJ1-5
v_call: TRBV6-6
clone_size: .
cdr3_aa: CASKGEVSNQPQHF
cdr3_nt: TGTGCCAGCAAAGGGGAGGTTAGCAATCAGCCCCAGCATTTT

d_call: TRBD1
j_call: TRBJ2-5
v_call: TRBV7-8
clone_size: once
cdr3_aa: CASSWLGTGLRETQYF
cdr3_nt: TGTGCCAGCAGCTGGCTCGGGACAGGGCTGCGGGAGACCCAGTACTTC

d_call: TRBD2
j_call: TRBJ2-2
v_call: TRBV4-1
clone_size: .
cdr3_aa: CASSQDPSGSPTGELFF
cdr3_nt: TGCGCCAGCAGCCAAGATCCCAGCGGGAGTCCTACCGGGGAGCTGTTTTTT

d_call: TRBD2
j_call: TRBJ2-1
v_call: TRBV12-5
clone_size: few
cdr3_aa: CASGSGTSGSIGDEQFF
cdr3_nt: TGTGCTAGTGGTTCTGGGACTAGCGGGAGTATTGGCGATGAGCAGTTCTTC

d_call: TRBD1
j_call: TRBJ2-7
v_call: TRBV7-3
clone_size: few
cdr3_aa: CASSPGTGGEQYF
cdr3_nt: TGTGCCAGCAGCCCGGGGACAGGGGGCGAGCAGTACTTC

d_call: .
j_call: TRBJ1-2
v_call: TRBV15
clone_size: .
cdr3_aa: CATSRDQGSGYTF
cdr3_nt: TGTGCCACCAGCAGAGATCAGGGCAGCGGCTACACCTTC

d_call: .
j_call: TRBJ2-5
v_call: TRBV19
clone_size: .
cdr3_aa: CASSIDYARAETQYF
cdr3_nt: TGTGCCAGTAGTATAGATTACGCCAGGGCCGAGACCCAGTACTTC

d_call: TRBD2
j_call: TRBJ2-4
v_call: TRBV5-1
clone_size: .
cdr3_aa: CASSLDRGDIQYF
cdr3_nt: TGCGCCAGCAGCTTGGATCGGGGGGACATTCAGTACTTC

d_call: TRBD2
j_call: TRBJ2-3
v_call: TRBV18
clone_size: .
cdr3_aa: CASSPGTSGTDTQYF
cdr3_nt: TGTGCCAGCTCACCGGGGACTAGCGGCACAGATACGCAGTATTTT

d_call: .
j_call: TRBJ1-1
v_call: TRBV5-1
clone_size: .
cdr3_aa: CASSSTTTGNTEAFF
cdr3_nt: TGCGCCAGCAGCTCCACTACGACGGGAAACACTGAAGCTTTCTTT

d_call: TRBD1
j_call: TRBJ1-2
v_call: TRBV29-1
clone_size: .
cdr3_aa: CSVEVSRTGNYGYTF
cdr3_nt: TGCAGCGTTGAGGTGTCCAGGACAGGCAACTATGGCTACACCTTC

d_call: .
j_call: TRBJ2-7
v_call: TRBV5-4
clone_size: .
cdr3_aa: CASSFRGRNTYEQYF
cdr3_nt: TGTGCCAGCAGCTTTAGAGGGCGAAATACCTACGAGCAGTACTTC

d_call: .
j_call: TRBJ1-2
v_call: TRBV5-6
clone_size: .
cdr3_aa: CASSLDGNYGYTF
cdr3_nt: TGTGCCAGCAGCTTGGACGGTAACTATGGCTACACCTTC

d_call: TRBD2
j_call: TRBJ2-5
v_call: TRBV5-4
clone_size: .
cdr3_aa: CASRRSSASGRETQYF
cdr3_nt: TGTGCCAGCAGACGAAGCTCGGCTAGCGGGAGGGAGACCCAGTACTTC

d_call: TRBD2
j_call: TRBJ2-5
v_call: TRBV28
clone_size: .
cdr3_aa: CASQTSGRGETQYF
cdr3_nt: TGTGCCAGTCAAACTAGCGGGAGAGGGGAGACCCAGTACTTC

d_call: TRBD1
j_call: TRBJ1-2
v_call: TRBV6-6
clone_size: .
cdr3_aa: CASSYSQGAGYTF
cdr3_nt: TGTGCCAGCAGTTACTCCCAGGGGGCTGGCTACACCTTC

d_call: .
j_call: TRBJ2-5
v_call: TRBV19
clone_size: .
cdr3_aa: CASSTSGARETQYF
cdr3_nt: TGTGCCAGCTCCACCTCTGGGGCGCGGGAGACCCAGTACTTC

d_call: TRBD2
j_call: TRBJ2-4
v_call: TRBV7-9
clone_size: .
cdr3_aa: CASSLVGSGRAGTKNIQYF
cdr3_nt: TGTGCCAGCAGCTTAGTAGGTAGCGGGAGGGCCGGGACCAAAAACATTCAGTACTTC

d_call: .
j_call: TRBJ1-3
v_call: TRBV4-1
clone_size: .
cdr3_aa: CASSRQSSGNTIYF
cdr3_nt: TGCGCCAGCAGCCGGCAGTCCTCTGGAAACACCATATATTTT

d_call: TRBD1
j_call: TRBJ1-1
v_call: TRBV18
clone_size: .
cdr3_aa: CASSPQEGQHTEAFF
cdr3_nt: TGTGCCAGCTCACCTCAGGAGGGACAGCATACTGAAGCTTTCTTT

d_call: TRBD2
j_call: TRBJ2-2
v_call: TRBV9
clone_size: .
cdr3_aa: CASSVRPALAGVVTGELFF
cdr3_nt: TGTGCCAGCAGCGTCCGTCCGGCGTTAGCGGGAGTGGTGACCGGGGAGCTGTTTTTT

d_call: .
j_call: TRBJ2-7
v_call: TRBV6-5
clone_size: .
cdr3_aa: CASSYSNQATYEQYF
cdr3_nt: TGTGCCAGCAGTTACTCGAACCAGGCAACCTACGAGCAGTACTTC

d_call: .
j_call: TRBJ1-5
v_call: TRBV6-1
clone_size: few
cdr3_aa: CASSEAVGIYYSNQPQHF
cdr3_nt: TGTGCCAGCAGTGAAGCGGTCGGTATCTACTATAGCAATCAGCCCCAGCATTTT

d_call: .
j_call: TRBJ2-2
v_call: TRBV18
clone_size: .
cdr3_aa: CASSPTTTGELFF
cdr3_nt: TGTGCCAGCTCACCAACTACAACCGGGGAGCTGTTTTTT

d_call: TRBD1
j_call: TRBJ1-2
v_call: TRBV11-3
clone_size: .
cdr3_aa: CASSPVGSRGDGYTF
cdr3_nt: TGTGCCAGCAGCCCAGTGGGAAGCAGGGGGGATGGCTACACCTTC

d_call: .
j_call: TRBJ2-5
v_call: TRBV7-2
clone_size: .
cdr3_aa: CASSLGPRSGETQYF
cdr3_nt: TGTGCCAGCAGCTTAGGTCCGCGGAGCGGGGAGACCCAGTACTTC

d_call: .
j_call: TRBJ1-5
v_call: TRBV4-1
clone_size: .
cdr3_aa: CASSQRTVSNQPQHF
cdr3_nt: TGCGCCAGCAGCCAAAGGACAGTGAGCAATCAGCCCCAGCATTTT

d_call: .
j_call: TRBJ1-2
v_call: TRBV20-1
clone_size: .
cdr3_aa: CSLWTPYGYTF
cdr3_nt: TGCAGTCTCTGGACACCCTATGGCTACACCTTC

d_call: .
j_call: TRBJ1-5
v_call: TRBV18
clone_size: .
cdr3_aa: CASSLSTAGNQPQHF
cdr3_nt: TGTGCCAGCTCACTATCGACGGCGGGGAATCAGCCCCAGCATTTT

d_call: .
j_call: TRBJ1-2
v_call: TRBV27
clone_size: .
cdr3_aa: CASSLFGDGGYTF
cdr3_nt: TGTGCCAGCAGTTTATTCGGGGATGGTGGCTACACCTTC

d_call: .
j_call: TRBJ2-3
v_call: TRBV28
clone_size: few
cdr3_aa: CASSLRGGLTDTQYF
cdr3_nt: TGTGCCAGCAGTTTAAGAGGGGGTTTAACAGATACGCAGTATTTT

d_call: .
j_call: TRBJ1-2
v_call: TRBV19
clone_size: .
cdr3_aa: CATDPATGQGYTF
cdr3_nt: TGTGCCACCGACCCGGCGACAGGTCAGGGCTACACCTTC

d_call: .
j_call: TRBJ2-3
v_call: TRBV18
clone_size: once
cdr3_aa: CASSPVGVATDTQYF
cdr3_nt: TGTGCCAGCTCACCGGTGGGAGTCGCCACAGATACGCAGTATTTT

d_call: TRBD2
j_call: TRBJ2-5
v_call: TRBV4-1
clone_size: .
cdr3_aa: CASSHSGGYGETQYF
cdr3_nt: TGCGCCAGCAGCCATTCGGGAGGGTATGGGGAGACCCAGTACTTC

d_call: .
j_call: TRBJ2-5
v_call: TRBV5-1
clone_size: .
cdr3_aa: CASSRDEEGAQYF
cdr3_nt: TGCGCCAGCAGCCGCGACGAAGAAGGGGCCCAGTACTTC

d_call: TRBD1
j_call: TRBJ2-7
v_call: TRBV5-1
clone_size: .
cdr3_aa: CASSFTQTGSPFEQYF
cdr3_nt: TGCGCCAGCAGCTTCACCCAGACAGGGTCCCCCTTCGAGCAGTACTTC

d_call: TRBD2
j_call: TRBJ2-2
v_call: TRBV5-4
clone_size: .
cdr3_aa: CASSRTSGDTGELFF
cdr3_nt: TGTGCCAGCAGTCGGACTAGCGGGGACACCGGGGAGCTGTTTTTT

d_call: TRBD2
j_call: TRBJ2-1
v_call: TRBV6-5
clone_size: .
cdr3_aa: CASSYSTGGPYNEQFF
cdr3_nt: TGTGCCAGCAGTTACTCGACGGGAGGGCCCTACAATGAGCAGTTCTTC

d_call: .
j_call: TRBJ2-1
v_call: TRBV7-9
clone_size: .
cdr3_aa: CASSPGARGSSNEQFF
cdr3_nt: TGTGCCAGCAGCCCAGGGGCTCGCGGGAGTTCAAATGAGCAGTTCTTC

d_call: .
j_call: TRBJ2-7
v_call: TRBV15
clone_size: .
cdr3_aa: CATSRPDSNYEQYF
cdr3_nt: TGTGCCACCAGCAGACCGGACAGTAACTACGAGCAGTACTTC

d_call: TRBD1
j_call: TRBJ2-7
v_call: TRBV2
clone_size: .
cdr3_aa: CASSLTGPYEQYF
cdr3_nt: TGTGCCAGCAGTCTGACAGGGCCCTACGAGCAGTACTTC

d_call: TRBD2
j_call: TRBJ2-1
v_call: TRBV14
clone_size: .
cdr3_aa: CASSFGLAAYNEQFF
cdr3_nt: TGTGCCAGCAGTTTCGGACTAGCGGCCTACAATGAGCAGTTCTTC

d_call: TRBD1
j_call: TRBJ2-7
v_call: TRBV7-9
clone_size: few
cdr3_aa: CASTTGDGDEQYF
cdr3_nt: TGTGCCAGCACCACAGGGGATGGGGACGAGCAGTACTTC